Shown below are 26 T cell receptor beta chains from a single sample sequenced in a study of shared clonotypes between healthy human individuals. The repertoire was sequenced with immunoSEQ multiplex PCR; TCRdb's copy has only in-frame clones and lacks some. The repertoire holds roughly 2.4 million clones, with 90% to 96% as singletons. Source material: naive CD4+ T cells sorted from blood. The subset denotes: CD45RA+ positively selected. The receptors were sampled from a man between 18 and 35 years old in good health.

The chain carries TRBV18 and TRBJ1-5; 11 bases align to TRBD1. The CDR3 has 17 amino acids. Trimming removed 1 base from V and 7 bases from J; junction bases left unmatched: 9. Germline CDR1 is KGHSH and CDR2 is LQKENI. The chain's CDR3 is CASSPRSGQGGRQPQHF. The CDR3 DNA reads TGTGCCAGCTCACCACGTTCGGGACAGGGGGGTCGGCAGCCCCAGCATTTT.

The rearrangement joins TRBV27 to TRBJ2-5; D possibly corresponds to TRBD1 (6 bases). CDR3 length equals 13 residues. V was shortened by 6 bases and J by 1 base, with 9 bases between the two germline ends. CDR1 is MNHEY and CDR2 is SMNVEV in the germline V gene (reference sequence). In DNA, the CDR3 is TGTGCCAGCAGACCGACAGGCCAAGAGACCCAGTACTTC. Protein product: CASRPTGQETQYF.

Written as DNA, the CDR3 is TGTGCCAGCAGCCTCGGGACAGTCTATGGCTACACCTTC. Its protein product is CASSLGTVYGYTF. J is TRBJ1-2 and V is TRBV2; 7 nucleotides align to TRBD1. The CDR3 is made up of 13 amino acids. The germline gives CDR1 SNHLY, CDR2 FYNNEI. V dropped 6 bases and J dropped 4; count of bases not matched to a gene: 5.

V gene TRBV11-1 combines with J gene TRBJ1-4; 8 bases line up with TRBD1. The CDR3 length is 14 residues. Germline V gives CDR1 SGHAT, CDR2 FQDESV (reference sequence). J was trimmed by 6 bases and V by 3 bases; bases with no gene match: 3. For the CDR3, the DNA is TGTGCCAGCAGCTTTGGACAGGGAGATGAAAAACTGTTTTTT. Translating gives CASSFGQGDEKLFF. Filled out from reference TRBV11-1 and TRBJ1-4, the complete variable domain reads EAEVAQSPRYKITEKSQAVAFWCDPISGHATLYWYRQILGQGPELLVQFQDESVVDDSQLPKDRFSAERLKGVDSTLKIQPAELGDSAMYLCASSFGQGDEKLFFGSGTQLSVL.

This chain uses TRBV1 with TRBJ2-5; the table's TRBD2 call for D was not verified on the DNA. TRBV1 is a pseudogene. This CDR3 spans 15 amino acids. CDR3 DNA sequence: TGCACCAGCAGCCCACCAGCGGGAGGGCCGGAGACCCAGTACTTC. This encodes CTSSPPAGGPETQYF.

The chain employs TRBV15 and TRBJ1-6; 7 nucleotides match TRBD1. The CDR3 contains 18 residues. The V gene's germline CDR1 is LNHNV and CDR2 YYDKDF (reference sequence). V lost 1 base, J lost 7 bases, and 13 bases stayed unmatched. The CDR3 DNA sequence: TGTGCCACCAGCAGAGTTCTACTTACCGGGACAGCGAATTCACCCCTCCACTTT. This sequence encodes CATSRVLLTGTANSPLHF.

This clone is a singleton in its sample. The chain links TRBV6-5 to TRBJ1-5; D is possibly TRBD1 (6 bases). Germline V CDR1 and CDR2: MNHEY, SVGAGI. Trimming pared 7 bases from V and 1 base from J, leaving 14 bases between. The CDR3 loop spans 15 amino acids. The CDR3 nucleotides read TGTGCCAGCAAAGTGGGGGCGGCAAGCAATCAGCCCCAGCATTTT. This gives the protein CASKVGAASNQPQHF.

The CDR3, as DNA: TGTGCCAGCAGCGTAGATGGTTCAGTCTCAGATACGCAGTATTTT. Its protein product is CASSVDGSVSDTQYF. This chain connects TRBV9 to TRBJ2-3, with D unresolved. The V end was cut by 0 bases, the J end by 4 bases, with 12 bases between. Per germline, CDR1 SGDLS and CDR2 YYNGEE. There are 15 residues in the CDR3.

This clone was counted between two and nine times. The chain links TRBV30 to TRBJ1-5; no firm D call. This CDR3 contains 12 residues. The V and J ends lost 2 bases and 8 bases respectively, with 10 bases between them. CDR1 GTSNPN and CDR2 SVGIG come from the germline V gene (reference sequence). This CDR3 is CAWSTGVKPQHF. The CDR3 DNA reads TGTGCCTGGAGTACCGGGGTAAAGCCCCAGCATTTT.

The chain joins TRBV25-1 to TRBJ1-2, with D possibly being TRBD1 (5 bases). Germline V lookup: CDR1 MGHDK, CDR2 SYGVNS. Trimming removed 6 bases from V and 2 bases from J, with 10 bases in between. The CDR3 spans 13 residues. The CDR3, as DNA: TGTGCCAGCAGCCTCAGGGAAAACTATGGCTACACCTTC. Amino acids: CASSLRENYGYTF.

The sample holds one count of this clone. This sequence joins TRBV6-7 and TRBJ2-7; 16 nucleotides align to TRBD2. TRBV6-7 is classed as an ORF, of uncertain function. Germline trimming cut 2 bases from V and 7 bases from J; bases unmatched to any gene: 8. CDR3 length: 17 amino acids. CDR3 loop: CASSYRGTSGRASEQYF. CDR3 nucleotides: TGTGCCAGCAGTTACCGAGGGACTAGCGGGAGGGCAAGTGAGCAGTACTTC.

The chain carries TRBV19 and TRBJ2-5, with TRBD2 identical over 11 bases. The CDR3 length is 16 residues. V shed 4 bases, J shed 0 bases, and the junction held 4 bases outside the gene matches. CDR1 and CDR2 (germline): LNHDA, SQIVND (reference sequence). CDR3 sequence reads: CASSTLTSGDQETQYF. CDR3 coding DNA: TGTGCCAGTAGTACCCTGACTAGCGGGGACCAAGAGACCCAGTACTTC.

Note on this clone: This CDR3 is also generated by other DNA sequences in the sample. This rearrangement joins TRBV6-5 to TRBJ2-7, with D uncertain. The CDR3 covers 14 residues. V lost 2 bases and J 1 base, leaving 9 bases between the germline ends. Germline V gene lookup returns CDR1 MNHEY and CDR2 SVGAGI. CDR3 protein: CASSYRASSYEQYF. The DNA for the CDR3 is TGTGCCAGCAGTTACCGGGCCTCTTCCTACGAGCAGTACTTC.

The chain joins TRBV11-2 to TRBJ2-1, with 7 bases aligning to TRBD1. This CDR3 is built from 14 residues. CDR1 is SGHAT, CDR2 FQNNGV, per germline. V dropped 5 bases and J dropped 7; count of bases not matched to a gene: 8. CDR3 bases: TGTGCCAGCAGCCCCCAGGGGGTAGCGAATGAGCAGTTCTTC. Translated: CASSPQGVANEQFF.

The chain recombines TRBV9 with TRBJ2-5; 10 bases map to TRBD1. CDR3 length: 20 amino acids. V was clipped by 0 bases and J by 0 bases; unmatched bases: 14. Germline V gene lookup returns CDR1 SGDLS and CDR2 YYNGEE. The CDR3 coding sequence is TGTGCCAGCAGCGTAGTAGGTCGTTTGGAGACAGGGGGCTACCAAGAGACCCAGTACTTC. It translates to CASSVVGRLETGGYQETQYF.

This chain joins TRBV7-8 and TRBJ2-2, with D possibly TRBD1 on 6 matching bases. There are 16 residues in the CDR3. CDR1 and CDR2 (germline): SGHVS, FQNEAQ. The V end was cut by 2 bases, the J end by 7 bases, with 17 bases between. CDR3 region: CASSLSGQGMGGELFF. The CDR3 bases are TGTGCCAGCAGCTTATCAGGGCAGGGGATGGGCGGGGAGCTGTTTTTT.

The genes are TRBV6-1 and TRBJ2-2; 7 nucleotides match TRBD2. In germline, CDR1 is MNHNS, CDR2 SASEGT. This CDR3 is built from 14 residues. V shed 5 bases and J 4 bases; nucleotides not matched to a gene: 4. The CDR3 reads CASSPLAITGELFF. The CDR3 DNA reads as TGTGCCAGCAGTCCACTAGCGATCACCGGGGAGCTGTTTTTT.

On this clone: An end of the junction differs from the germline gene, which may be a read error. The chain uses TRBV27 and TRBJ2-1; 8 bases match TRBD2. CDR1 is MNHEY and CDR2 is SMNVEV in the germline V gene (reference sequence). The CDR3 runs to 13 residues. The CDR3 sequence is CASSFLSGTSQVF. As DNA, the CDR3 is TGTGCCAGCAGTTTTCTCAGCGGGACTAGTCAGGTCTTC.

This clone was counted between two and nine times. The V gene is TRBV11-2, the J gene TRBJ2-2; either TRBD1 or TRBD2 may supply D (5 bases each). This CDR3 region has 17 residues. V gave up 0 bases and J gave up 6 bases, with 17 bases separating them. Germline values: CDR1 SGHAT, CDR2 FQNNGV. Written as DNA, the CDR3 is TGTGCCAGCAGCTTAGAGGGACGAACAACCCGAGCCGGGGAGCTGTTTTTT. Translating gives CASSLEGRTTRAGELFF.

V and J are TRBV2 and TRBJ1-4; D is unresolved. The V gene lost 4 bases and the J gene lost 3 bases, with 15 bases spanning the gap. In germline, CDR1 is SNHLY, CDR2 FYNNEI. The CDR3 is 16 residues long. CDR3 region: CASSVADFLANEKLFF. The CDR3 region has the DNA TGTGCCAGCAGTGTGGCAGATTTCTTGGCTAATGAAAAACTGTTTTTT.

The genes are TRBV5-1 and TRBJ1-2; maybe TRBD1 (6 bases). CDR1 and CDR2 from the germline V gene are SGHRS and YFSETQ. The CDR3 runs to 14 residues. V dropped 5 bases and J dropped 11 bases, with 22 bases sitting between them. The CDR3 region is CASRPGQLPNYYTF. In DNA form, the CDR3 reads TGCGCCAGCAGACCTGGACAGCTCCCCAACTATTACACCTTC.

The chain is built from TRBV11-2 and TRBJ2-7, with D possibly TRBD1 on 6 matching bases. V dropped 5 bases and J dropped 2 bases, with 16 bases sitting between them. CDR3 length: 15 residues. Germline CDR1 reads SGHAT; CDR2 reads FQNNGV. CDR3 in amino acids: CASSRTVSRTYEQYF. The DNA of the CDR3 is TGTGCCAGCAGCCGGACAGTCTCTAGGACCTACGAGCAGTACTTC.

CDR3 amino acids: CASSFGGRSSSTDTQYF. The CDR3 coding sequence is TGTGCCAGTAGTTTTGGGGGGAGAAGTTCTAGCACAGATACGCAGTATTTT. The J gene is TRBJ2-3, the V gene TRBV19, with D perhaps matching TRBD2 (6 bases). The CDR3 loop spans 17 amino acids. Per the germline V gene, CDR1 is LNHDA and CDR2 is SQIVND (reference sequence). V lost 5 bases, J lost 0 bases, and 18 bases lay in between.

The chain employs TRBV18 and TRBJ1-3; 7 positions agree with TRBD1. From germline, CDR1 is KGHSH and CDR2 LQKENI. The CDR3 is made up of 15 amino acids. The junction had 3 bases not matched to a gene; V was cut back by 4 bases and J by 0 bases. The DNA for the CDR3 is TGTGCCAGCTCACAGCGACAGGGCTCTGGAAACACCATATATTTT. Its translation is CASSQRQGSGNTIYF. Together with reference TRBV18 and TRBJ1-3, the CDR3 gives the full variable domain: NAGVMQNPRHLVRRRGQEARLRCSPMKGHSHVYWYRQLPEEGLKFMVYLQKENIIDESGMPKERFSAEFPKEGPSILRIQQVVRGDSAAYFCASSQRQGSGNTIYFGEGSWLTVV.

The gene calls are TRBV18 and TRBJ1-2; perhaps TRBD1 as D (5 bases). V was pared by 1 base and J by 2 bases, with 11 bases between. The V gene's germline CDR1 is KGHSH and CDR2 LQKENI. The CDR3 has 15 residues. CDR3 DNA sequence: TGTGCCAGCTCACCACTCGGGACCGCGAACTATGGCTACACCTTC. Encoded protein: CASSPLGTANYGYTF.

The rearrangement links TRBV7-2 to TRBJ2-3, with 7 bases lining up with TRBD1. Losses at the gene ends were 4 bases for V and 4 bases for J; bases not matched to a gene: 8. The CDR3 is 15 amino acids. Germline values: CDR1 SGHTA, CDR2 FQGNSA. CDR3 sequence reads: CASSSPDRVPDTQYF. The CDR3 DNA is TGTGCCAGCAGCTCGCCCGACAGGGTCCCAGATACGCAGTATTTT. The full variable domain, rest sourced from reference TRBV7-2 and TRBJ2-3, is GAGVSQSPSNKVTEKGKDVELRCDPISGHTALYWYRQSLGQGLEFLIYFQGNSAPDKSGLPSDRFSAERTGGSVSTLTIQRTQQEDSAVYLCASSSPDRVPDTQYFGPGTRLTVL.